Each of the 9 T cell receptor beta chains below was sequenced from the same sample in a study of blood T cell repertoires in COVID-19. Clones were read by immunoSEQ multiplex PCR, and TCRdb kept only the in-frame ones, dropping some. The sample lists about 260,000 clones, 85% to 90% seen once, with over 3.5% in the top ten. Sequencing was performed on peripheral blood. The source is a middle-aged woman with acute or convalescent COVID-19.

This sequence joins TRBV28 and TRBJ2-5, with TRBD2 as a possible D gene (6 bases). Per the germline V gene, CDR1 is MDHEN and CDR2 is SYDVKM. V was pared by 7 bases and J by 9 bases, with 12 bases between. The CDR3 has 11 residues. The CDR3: CASKSAGPQYF. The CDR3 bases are TGTGCCAGCAAGTCGGCGGGGCCCCAGTACTTC.

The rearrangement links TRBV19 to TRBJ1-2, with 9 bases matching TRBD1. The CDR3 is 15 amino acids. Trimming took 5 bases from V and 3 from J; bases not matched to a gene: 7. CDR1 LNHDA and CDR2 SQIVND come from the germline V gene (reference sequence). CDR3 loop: CASSVRDRVDYGYTF. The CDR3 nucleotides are TGTGCCAGTAGTGTCCGGGACAGGGTGGACTATGGCTACACCTTC.

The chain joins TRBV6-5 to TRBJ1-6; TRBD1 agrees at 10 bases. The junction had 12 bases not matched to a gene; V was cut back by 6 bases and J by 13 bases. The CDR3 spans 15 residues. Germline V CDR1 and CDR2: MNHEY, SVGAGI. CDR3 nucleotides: TGTGCCAGCAGACGCGGTCCGGGACAGGGGCCGCCCCTCCACTTT. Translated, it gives CASRRGPGQGPPLHF.

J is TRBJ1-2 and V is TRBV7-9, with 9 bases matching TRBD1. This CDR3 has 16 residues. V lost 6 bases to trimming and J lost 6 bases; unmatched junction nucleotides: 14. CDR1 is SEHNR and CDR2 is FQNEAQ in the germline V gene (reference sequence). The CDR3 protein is CASRTTRGQGRNGYTF. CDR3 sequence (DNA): TGTGCCAGCAGGACGACGCGGGGACAGGGAAGGAATGGCTACACCTTC.

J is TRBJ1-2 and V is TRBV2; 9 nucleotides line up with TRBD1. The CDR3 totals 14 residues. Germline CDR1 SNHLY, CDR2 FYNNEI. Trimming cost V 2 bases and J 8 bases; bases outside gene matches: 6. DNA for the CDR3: TGTGCCAGCAGTGAAAAGCGGACAGGGGAAGGCTACACCTTC. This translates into CASSEKRTGEGYTF. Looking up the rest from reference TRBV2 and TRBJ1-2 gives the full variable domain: EPEVTQTPSHQVTQMGQEVILRCVPISNHLYFYWYRQILGQKVEFLVSFYNNEISEKSEIFDDQFSVERPDGSNFTLKIRSTKLEDSAMYFCASSEKRTGEGYTFGSGTRLTVV.

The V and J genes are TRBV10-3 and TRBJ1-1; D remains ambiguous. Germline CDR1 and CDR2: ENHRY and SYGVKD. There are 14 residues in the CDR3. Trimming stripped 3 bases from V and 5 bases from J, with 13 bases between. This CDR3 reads CAISDTGVGTEAFF. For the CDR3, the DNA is TGTGCCATCAGTGACACGGGAGTAGGGACTGAAGCTTTCTTT.

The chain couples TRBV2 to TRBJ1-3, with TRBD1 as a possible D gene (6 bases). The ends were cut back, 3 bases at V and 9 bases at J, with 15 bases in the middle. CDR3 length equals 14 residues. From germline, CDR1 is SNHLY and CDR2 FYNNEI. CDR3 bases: TGTGCCAGCAGTGAGGGTACAGGGTTTTCCACCATATATTTT. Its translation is CASSEGTGFSTIYF.

CDR3 nucleotides: TGTGCCAGCAGTTCCAGAGGGGGATTAAACACTGAAGCTTTCTTT. Its translation: CASSSRGGLNTEAFF. The rearrangement uses TRBV11-2 and TRBJ1-1; D might be TRBD1 (6 bases). This CDR3 comprises 15 residues. Trimming left V 6 bases short and J 2 bases short, with 16 bases between. Germline V CDR1 and CDR2: SGHAT, FQNNGV.

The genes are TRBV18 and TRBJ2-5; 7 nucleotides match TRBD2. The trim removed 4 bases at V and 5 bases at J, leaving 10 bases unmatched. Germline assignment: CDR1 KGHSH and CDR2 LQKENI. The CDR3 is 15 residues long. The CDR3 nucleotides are TGTGCCAGCTCACAAAGACTAGCCAATCCGGAGACCCAGTACTTC. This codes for CASSQRLANPETQYF.